The clone carrying this T cell receptor beta chain was detected only a few times. Its antigen is currently unknown. Amplified TCR beta CDR3 regions came from RNA transcripts. A first-round RT-PCR of the TCR CDR3 used the HTBI primer set. TCRdb fed the multiplex PCR reads into MiXCR, producing one record per CDR3 protein. This sample has around 390,000 distinct CDR3 sequences; about 15% occur once, and the top ten carry about 20%. This entry comes from a study of T cells in Graves' hyperthyroidism and ophthalmopathy. Findings and limits, study-wide: Blood also held most thyroid clonotypes expanded beyond 0.001.

The CDR3 runs 14 residues. J lost 8 bases, V lost 3 bases, and 9 bases had no gene match. Germline V gene data show CDR1 as DFQATT and CDR2 as SNEGSKA (reference sequence). A Clinical Activity Score of at least 3, a NOSPECS grade of at least 4 and a duration under 3 months were recorded in the ophthalmopathy patients. Patients with uncontrolled infections, other autoimmune diseases, pregnancy or lactation were excluded. In making diagnoses, clinical symptoms, serum thyroxine and TRAb, thyroid ultrasound and orbital computed tomography were all used. This chain connects TRBV20-1 to TRBJ2-4; 8 bases are shared with TRBD1. The source of this sequence is a young woman with Graves' ophthalmopathy. Sequences were obtained from blood. CDR3 protein: CSASRPDRADIQYF. CDR3 nucleotide sequence: TGCAGTGCTAGTAGGCCGGACAGGGCAGACATTCAGTACTTC.